These 30 T cell receptor beta chains came from one sample sequenced in a study of immune heterogeneity within non-small cell lung tumors. Bulk tumor genomic DNA was the template, and each sample received about 600 ng. Surgery yielded several widely spaced biopsies per primary tumor. Untreated, newly diagnosed non-small cell lung cancer patients underwent curative surgery. The TCR beta CDR3 region was amplified by multiplex PCR employing 32 V and 13 J primers. TCRdb re-called the multiplex PCR reads through MiXCR, storing one row per CDR3 protein. The sample holds 30,000 to 40,000 distinct CDR3 sequences, about 29% seen once. The sequenced material came from lung tumor tissue. The receptors originated from a man aged 35-49 years with non-small cell lung cancer.

This clonotype was detected a few times. The DNA of the CDR3 is TGCAGTGCTCGTAGGGGCGGGAGTGGCTATGGCTACACCTTC. Translated: CSARRGGSGYGYTF. The chain joins TRBV20-1 to TRBJ1-2; possible D gene TRBD1, 5 bases. The germline V and J ends were trimmed by 5 bases and 4 bases, with 17 bases remaining between them. This CDR3 comprises 14 residues. From germline, CDR1 is DFQATT and CDR2 SNEGSKA (reference sequence).

The rearrangement uses TRBV20-1 and TRBJ2-1; the match to TRBD2 covers 11 bases. J was trimmed by 8 bases and V by 6 bases; bases with no gene match: 12. The CDR3 length is 15 residues. Germline V gene lookup returns CDR1 DFQATT and CDR2 SNEGSKA (reference sequence). CDR3 in DNA: TGCAGTGCAACCCGGACTAGCGGGTGGGGGGATGAGCAGTTCTTC. Protein: CSATRTSGWGDEQFF.

This clonotype has at least ten counts. The V gene is TRBV19, the J gene TRBJ2-7; D not resolved. Between the trimmed V and J ends, which lost 4 bases and 2 bases, there was a span of 6 bases. The CDR3 loop spans 12 amino acids. Per the germline V gene, CDR1 is LNHDA and CDR2 is SQIVND (reference sequence). The CDR3 nucleotides are TGTGCCAGTAGTAGTACTGCCTACGAGCAGTACTTC. This sequence encodes CASSSTAYEQYF.

The chain combines TRBV5-1 with TRBJ1-2; D remains ambiguous. V was trimmed by 3 bases and J by 6 bases, leaving 21 bases between them. The CDR3 extends over 16 amino acids. Germline V gives CDR1 SGHRS, CDR2 YFSETQ. The CDR3 here is CASSSGRRPNPHGYTF. The CDR3 nucleotides are TGCGCCAGCAGCTCGGGTCGCCGCCCAAATCCCCATGGCTACACCTTC.

The chain combines TRBV5-6 with TRBJ2-7; tentative D call: TRBD2 (5 bases). The CDR3 contains 13 residues. Trimming pared 3 bases from V and 4 bases from J, leaving 11 bases between. Germline V lookup: CDR1 SGHDT, CDR2 YYEEEE. This CDR3 is CASSSERGYEQYF. CDR3 nucleotides: TGTGCCAGCAGCTCGGAACGGGGTTACGAGCAGTACTTC.

The table lists this clonotype with a few counts. This chain uses TRBV20-1 with TRBJ2-5, with D possibly being TRBD1 or TRBD2 (5 bases each). This CDR3 is 13 amino acids long. Germline-derived CDR1 and CDR2 are DFQATT and SNEGSKA (reference sequence). The CDR3 is CSAEQGAGETQYF. DNA of the CDR3: TGCAGCGCAGAGCAGGGTGCGGGCGAGACCCAGTACTTC.

This clonotype was counted ten times or more. The rearrangement joins TRBV18 to TRBJ2-7; 9 positions match TRBD1. Germline CDR1 is KGHSH and CDR2 is LQKENI. The CDR3 has 14 amino acids. After removal of 3 bases from V and 4 bases from J, the junction contained 4 bases not matched to a gene. CDR3 region: CASSPPTGGYEQYF. CDR3 bases: TGTGCCAGCTCACCTCCGACAGGGGGATACGAGCAGTACTTC.

This clonotype was picked up a small number of times. V usage is TRBV27 and J usage is TRBJ2-1, with 8 bases matching TRBD2. This CDR3 spans 16 amino acids. The V gene's germline CDR1 is MNHEY and CDR2 SMNVEV (reference sequence). The ends lost 2 bases at V and 0 bases at J; junction bases unmatched: 3. CDR3: CASSLRREVSYNEQFF. CDR3 DNA sequence: TGTGCCAGCAGTTTACGGCGGGAGGTCTCCTACAATGAGCAGTTCTTC.

The sample holds a few counts of this clonotype. The chain has TRBV7-2 and TRBJ2-7, with 7 positions matching TRBD1. The J segment lost 6 bases and the V segment lost 0 bases, leaving 5 bases of the junction unmatched. Germline V gives CDR1 SGHTA, CDR2 FQGNSA. This CDR3 contains 14 residues. In nucleotides, the CDR3 is TGTGCCAGCAGCTTAGCACAGGGGCCAGTCGAGCAGTACTTC. Translating gives CASSLAQGPVEQYF.

This clonotype has more than one count but fewer than ten. This chain connects TRBV10-3 to TRBJ2-7, with 7 bases matching TRBD1. V shed 8 bases, J shed 6 bases, and the junction held 10 bases outside the gene matches. The CDR3 is 13 residues long. Germline V gene lookup returns CDR1 ENHRY and CDR2 SYGVKD. CDR3 coding DNA: TGTGCCATCCGTGGAGTACAGGGGCGCGAGCAGTACTTC. This codes for CAIRGVQGREQYF.

On this clonotype itself: A much larger clone differs from this one at a single base, so this may be a read error. The chain couples TRBV12-3 or TRBV12-4 to TRBJ1-2, with no clear D. The V end lost 1 base, the J end lost 5 bases, and 11 bases lay between the germline ends. The CDR3 is made up of 14 amino acids. Here the CDR3 DNA reads TGTGCCAGCAGTTTAGGTTTGGCCATTTATGGCTACACCTTC. Amino acids: CASSLGLAIYGYTF.

Concerning this clonotype: Being one base from a much bigger clone, this may be a read error. The chain carries TRBV30 and TRBJ1-2; 7 bases align to TRBD1. Per the germline V gene, CDR1 is GTSNPN and CDR2 is SVGIG (reference sequence). Trimming removed 5 bases from V and 9 bases from J; junction bases left unmatched: 6. CDR3 size: 11 residues. CDR3 region: CAWGKTGCYTF. The CDR3 region has the DNA TGTGCCTGGGGAAAGACAGGGTGCTACACCTTC.

With regard to this clonotype: Sequence at one end of the junction differs from germline and may be a read error. The V gene is TRBV9, the J gene TRBJ1-5, with unresolved D. The CDR3 consists of 17 residues. CDR1 and CDR2 from the germline V gene are SGDLS and YYNGEE. CDR3 loop: CARSVVRINLSNQPQHF. The CDR3 DNA follows: TGTGCCAGAAGCGTAGTACGGATTAACCTTAGCAATCAGCCCCAGCATTTT.

The V and J genes are TRBV7-2 and TRBJ2-1; TRBD2 might be the D (6 bases). The CDR3 consists of 14 residues. Trimming took 1 base from V and 8 from J, leaving 12 bases between them. CDR1 and CDR2 (germline): SGHTA, FQGNSA. CDR3: CASSLVRGLDEQFF. DNA for the CDR3: TGTGCCAGCAGCTTAGTTCGGGGGTTGGATGAGCAGTTCTTC. Filled out from reference TRBV7-2 and TRBJ2-1, the complete variable domain reads GAGVSQSPSNKVTEKGKDVELRCDPISGHTALYWYRQSLGQGLEFLIYFQGNSAPDKSGLPSDRFSAERTGGSVSTLTIQRTQQEDSAVYLCASSLVRGLDEQFFGPGTRLTVL.

J is TRBJ2-1 and V is TRBV6-1; 11 nucleotides match TRBD2. CDR1 MNHNS and CDR2 SASEGT come from the germline V gene. CDR3 length: 15 amino acids. V shed 5 bases, J shed 4 bases, and the junction held 4 bases outside the gene matches. This CDR3 reads CASSTTSGGYNEQFF. The CDR3 DNA is TGTGCCAGCAGTACAACTAGCGGGGGTTACAATGAGCAGTTCTTC.

This clonotype came up many times. The V call is TRBV27, the J call TRBJ1-2; D gene uncertain. Germline CDR1 reads MNHEY; CDR2 reads SMNVEV (reference sequence). The CDR3 is made up of 14 amino acids. Trimming removed 5 bases at V and 7 bases at J, with 17 bases between. Here the CDR3 reads CASSPDGAIFGYTF. For the CDR3, the DNA is TGTGCCAGCAGTCCCGACGGAGCCATCTTTGGCTACACCTTC.

This clonotype was counted at least ten times. The chain carries TRBV11-2 and TRBJ1-5, with D possibly matching TRBD1 (5 bases). The V end lost 1 base, the J end lost 4 bases, and 11 bases lay between the germline ends. This CDR3 is built from 15 residues. In germline, CDR1 is SGHAT, CDR2 FQNNGV. The DNA for the CDR3 is TGTGCCAGCAGCTTAGTGGCCGGGGGAAATCAGCCCCAGCATTTT. Encoded protein: CASSLVAGGNQPQHF.

As concerns this clonotype: A much bigger clone sits one base away, suggesting this may be a read error. The CDR3 end shows no conserved phenylalanine or tryptophan, and so a read error is likely. V and J are TRBV5-1 and TRBJ2-7; 9 bases fit TRBD1. The CDR3 runs to 16 residues. J gave up 7 bases and V 0 bases, and 11 bases lay outside the gene matches. The V gene's germline CDR1 is SGHRS and CDR2 YFSETQ. Here the CDR3 reads CASSLAFGQGIREQYL. Here the CDR3 DNA reads TGCGCCAGCAGCTTGGCGTTTGGACAGGGGATAAGGGAGCAGTACTTG.

As for this clonotype: A much larger clone differs from this one at a single base, so this may be a read error. The V call is TRBV10-1, the J call TRBJ2-7; 9 bases line up with TRBD1. Germline CDR1 and CDR2: WNHNN and SYGVQD (reference sequence). The CDR3 spans 12 residues. J gave up 5 bases and V 9 bases, and 5 bases lay outside the gene matches. For the CDR3, the DNA is TGCGCCAGATGGACAGGGGACCACGAGCAGTACTTC. Protein sequence: CARWTGDHEQYF.

This clonotype is labeled medium-sized. This chain links TRBV27 with TRBJ1-6, with D unresolved. The CDR3 length is 12 residues. V shed 3 bases and J shed 7 bases, with 4 bases lying between them. Germline CDR1 MNHEY, CDR2 SMNVEV (reference sequence). This CDR3 is CASSFTNSPLHF. The DNA of the CDR3 is TGTGCCAGCAGTTTTACCAATTCACCCCTCCACTTT.

CDR3 coding DNA: TGTGCCAGCAGCTTAGACTCTCTGGGCCAAAGGAGCACAGATACGCAGTATTTT. Protein sequence: CASSLDSLGQRSTDTQYF. The rearrangement uses TRBV7-6 and TRBJ2-3; D is unclear. V was shortened by 1 base and J by 0 bases, with 17 bases between the two germline ends. Germline V CDR1 and CDR2: SGHVS, FNYEAQ. The CDR3 loop spans 18 amino acids. The complete variable domain, with remaining parts taken from reference TRBV7-6 and TRBJ2-3, reads GAGVSQSPRYKVTKRGQDVALRCDPISGHVSLYWYRQALGQGPEFLTYFNYEAQQDKSGLPNDRFSAERPEGSISTLTIQRTEQRDSAMYRCASSLDSLGQRSTDTQYFGPGTRLTVL.

The genes are TRBV2 and TRBJ2-2; tentatively, D is TRBD1 or TRBD2 (5 bases each). The CDR3 covers 14 residues. The germline V gene has CDR1 SNHLY and CDR2 FYNNEI. Trimming left V 8 bases short and J 5 bases short, with 15 bases between. CDR3 residues: CASGERDRTGELFF. CDR3 bases: TGTGCCAGCGGGGAGAGGGACCGGACCGGGGAGCTGTTTTTT. Filled out from reference TRBV2 and TRBJ2-2, the complete variable domain reads EPEVTQTPSHQVTQMGQEVILRCVPISNHLYFYWYRQILGQKVEFLVSFYNNEISEKSEIFDDQFSVERPDGSNFTLKIRSTKLEDSAMYFCASGERDRTGELFFGEGSRLTVL.

This clonotype was seen at least ten times. The DNA of the CDR3 is TGCAGTGTCGGGACAGGCGGTTACCACGAGCAGTACTTC. Translating it yields CSVGTGGYHEQYF. The genes are TRBV20-1 and TRBJ2-7, with 8 bases lining up with TRBD1. With 7 bases clipped from V and 5 bases from J, the junction kept 10 bases outside the gene matches. This CDR3 spans 13 amino acids. From germline, CDR1 is DFQATT and CDR2 SNEGSKA (reference sequence).

This clonotype was seen at least ten times. The CDR3 region has the DNA TGTGCCAGCCACCCCCAGGGATCCTATGGCTACACCTTC. This sequence encodes CASHPQGSYGYTF. The chain links TRBV6-1 to TRBJ1-2; perhaps TRBD1 as D (5 bases). The CDR3 is made up of 13 amino acids. V was cut by 8 bases and J by 4 bases, with 14 bases left in between. CDR1 is MNHNS and CDR2 is SASEGT in the germline V gene.

The chain couples TRBV9 to TRBJ2-3, with 7 bases that match TRBD2. Germline CDR1 SGDLS, CDR2 YYNGEE. The CDR3 contains 16 residues. After removal of 4 bases from V and 3 bases from J, the junction contained 11 bases not matched to a gene. The chain's CDR3 is CASSPYQRGGTDTQYF. The CDR3 DNA follows: TGTGCCAGCAGCCCATACCAGCGGGGCGGGACAGATACGCAGTATTTT.

This clonotype came up a few times. This chain joins TRBV9 and TRBJ2-3; possible D gene TRBD1, 6 bases. The CDR3 consists of 15 residues. V lost 3 bases, J lost 2 bases, and 13 bases lay in between. Germline CDR1 SGDLS, CDR2 YYNGEE. The CDR3 coding sequence is TGTGCCAGCAGCGCGTACAGGGCATACACAGATACGCAGTATTTT. It codes for CASSAYRAYTDTQYF.

The chain is built from TRBV7-2 and TRBJ1-4; the D gene is possibly TRBD1 (5 bases). This CDR3 has 16 residues. The ends were cut back, 0 bases at V and 11 bases at J, with 19 bases in the middle. Germline CDR1 SGHTA, CDR2 FQGNSA. CDR3 bases: TGTGCCAGCAGCTTAGCGGGAGCGCAGGGATGGGAGAAACTGTTTTTT. Protein sequence: CASSLAGAQGWEKLFF.

The chain links TRBV19 to TRBJ1-4, with D perhaps matching TRBD1 (5 bases). V was shortened by 3 bases and J by 12 bases, with 11 bases between the two germline ends. Germline V gives CDR1 LNHDA, CDR2 SQIVND (reference sequence). CDR3 size: 12 residues. The CDR3 DNA reads TGTGCCAGTAGTATTGGGGGTGGAGAACTGTTTTTT. Translated, it gives CASSIGGGELFF.

V is TRBV6-5 and J is TRBJ2-1; TRBD2 matches 8 bases. Trimming cost V 0 bases and J 14 bases; bases outside gene matches: 12. Germline V gene lookup returns CDR1 MNHEY and CDR2 SVGAGI. CDR3 length: 15 amino acids. This CDR3 reads CASSYSMTSARSEFF. Written as DNA, the CDR3 is TGTGCCAGCAGTTACTCGATGACTAGCGCTCGATCGGAGTTCTTC.

The J gene is TRBJ1-2, the V gene TRBV29-1; D is ambiguous. The V end was cut by 0 bases, the J end by 1 base, with 18 bases between. Germline assignment: CDR1 SQVTM and CDR2 ANQGSEA. This CDR3 contains 17 residues. This CDR3 is CSVEDTPGGNLNYGYTF. The CDR3, as DNA: TGCAGCGTTGAAGATACCCCAGGAGGCAATCTTAACTATGGCTACACCTTC.